One and the same sample provided the 3 T cell receptor beta chains below, sequenced in a study of preoperative IRX-2 immunotherapy in early breast cancer. Only in-frame clones appear in the TCRdb table, and some are missing; sequencing was by immunoSEQ multiplex PCR. The data contain approximately 96,000 clones, 86% of them singletons. Treatment meaning: preoperative locoregional IRX-2 cytokine immunotherapy. The sequencing used tumor tissue, collected after IRX-2 immunotherapy. These receptors were collected from a human donor with breast cancer.

This chain links TRBV15 with TRBJ1-1, with 7 bases lining up with TRBD1. Trimming at V came to 6 bases and at J to 0 bases, leaving 4 bases not matched to a gene. In germline, CDR1 is LNHNV, CDR2 YYDKDF (reference sequence). The CDR3 is 14 residues long. CDR3 nucleotide sequence: TGTGCCACCAGTGGGCAGGGGGTGAACACTGAAGCTTTCTTT. Residues: CATSGQGVNTEAFF.

V and J are TRBV5-1 and TRBJ1-1; the D gene is possibly TRBD1 (5 bases). V dropped 3 bases and J dropped 1 base, with 13 bases sitting between them. This CDR3 has 15 residues. The germline CDR1 and CDR2 sequences are SGHRS and YFSETQ. CDR3 bases: TGCGCCAGCAGCTACTTAACGGGGACGAACACTGAAGCTTTCTTT. It codes for CASSYLTGTNTEAFF.

V usage is TRBV6-8 and J usage is TRBJ1-2; D not resolved. Germline V gene sequence: CDR1 MNHGY, CDR2 SAAAGT. The germline V and J ends were trimmed by 4 bases and 4 bases, with 13 bases remaining between them. CDR3 length: 14 residues. CDR3 DNA: TGTGCCAGCAGTTTAACGGGTTTTGGCTATGGCTACACCTTC. It translates to CASSLTGFGYGYTF.